This entry lists 9 T cell receptor beta chains sequenced from one sample in a study of T cells in Graves' hyperthyroidism and ophthalmopathy. Regions amplified from RNA transcripts were the TCR beta CDR3 regions. TCR CDR3 underwent first-round RT-PCR with the HTBI primer set. TCRdb re-called the multiplex PCR reads with MiXCR, one entry per CDR3 protein. The table has a few hundred thousand distinct CDR3 sequences, 15% to 20% seen once. The sample consisted of blood. The source is a woman in her forties or fifties with Graves' hyperthyroidism.

This clonotype has only a few counts. The chain carries TRBV2 and TRBJ1-4; D unclear. Germline values: CDR1 SNHLY, CDR2 FYNNEI. Trimming removed 1 base from V and 8 bases from J, with 5 bases in between. This CDR3 has 12 amino acids. CDR3 region: CASSEGREKLFF. Written as DNA, the CDR3 is TGTGCCAGCAGTGAAGGACGAGAAAAACTGTTTTTT.

In its sample, this clonotype was seen many times. The rearrangement links TRBV20-1 to TRBJ2-7; 10 bases agree with TRBD1. Germline V gene data show CDR1 as DFQATT and CDR2 as SNEGSKA (reference sequence). The trim removed 2 bases at V and 3 bases at J, leaving 4 bases unmatched. The CDR3 spans 14 residues. The CDR3 protein is CSARWDRGLYEQYF. The CDR3 coding sequence is TGCAGTGCTAGATGGGACAGGGGTCTCTACGAGCAGTACTTC.

The rearrangement links TRBV28 to TRBJ2-2; TRBD2 is a possible D gene (6 bases). The germline V gene encodes CDR1 MDHEN and CDR2 SYDVKM. The length of the CDR3 is 20 residues. The V gene lost 5 bases and the J gene lost 0 bases, with 25 bases spanning the gap. CDR3 residues: CASSKSRRFGGTANTGELFF. CDR3 DNA sequence: TGTGCCAGCAGTAAATCAAGACGGTTTGGAGGGACCGCGAACACCGGGGAGCTGTTTTTT.

This clonotype was counted only a few times. The V gene is TRBV7-3, the J gene TRBJ2-2; 10 nucleotides align to TRBD2. The CDR3 is 16 amino acids. CDR1 and CDR2 from the germline V gene are SGHTA and FQGTGA. With 3 bases clipped from V and 7 bases from J, the junction kept 8 bases outside the gene matches. CDR3 amino acids: CASSFSSGSQFGELFF. The CDR3 bases are TGTGCCAGCAGCTTCTCTAGCGGGAGCCAGTTCGGGGAGCTGTTTTTT.

V gene TRBV6-1 combines with J gene TRBJ1-6, with D tentatively TRBD1 (6 bases). This CDR3 has 17 residues. CDR1 is MNHNS, CDR2 SASEGT, per germline. Trimming took 3 bases from V and 7 from J, leaving 19 bases between them. The CDR3 reads CASSEEWGARFNSPLHF. CDR3 nucleotides: TGTGCCAGCAGTGAGGAGTGGGGGGCCCGCTTCAATTCACCCCTCCACTTT.

At least ten counts were recorded for this clonotype. The J gene is TRBJ1-5, the V gene TRBV27; 8 bases match TRBD1. J lost 0 bases, V lost 6 bases, and 4 bases had no gene match. In germline, CDR1 is MNHEY, CDR2 SMNVEV (reference sequence). The CDR3 length is 15 residues. The CDR3 here is CASRQGGHSNQPQHF. CDR3 nucleotides: TGTGCCAGCAGACAGGGGGGGCATAGCAATCAGCCCCAGCATTTT.

There are many counts of this clonotype. The rearrangement joins TRBV19 to TRBJ1-1; 9 bases line up with TRBD1. This CDR3 comprises 13 residues. After removal of 7 bases from V and 1 base from J, the junction contained 1 base not matched to a gene. Germline V lookup: CDR1 LNHDA, CDR2 SQIVND (reference sequence). CDR3 sequence (DNA): TGTGCCAGTAAGGACAGGGGGAACACTGAAGCTTTCTTT. Translated: CASKDRGNTEAFF.

This clonotype has ten or more counts. The CDR3 DNA reads TGTGCCAGTCTTCCGGGACAGGGTCTCTACAATGAGCAGTTCTTC. Translated: CASLPGQGLYNEQFF. This chain connects TRBV28 to TRBJ2-1; 9 positions agree with TRBD1. The CDR3 totals 15 residues. V lost 9 bases, J lost 3 bases, and 9 bases stayed unmatched. Germline CDR1 reads MDHEN; CDR2 reads SYDVKM.

In its sample, this clonotype was seen a few times. J is TRBJ2-2 and V is TRBV27, with D maybe TRBD2 (5 bases). The ends were cut back, 10 bases at V and 6 bases at J, with 9 bases in the middle. The V gene's germline CDR1 is MNHEY and CDR2 SMNVEV (reference sequence). The CDR3 consists of 11 residues. The DNA for the CDR3 is TGTGCCACCCTACTAGCCGGGGAGCTGTTTTTT. It yields the protein CATLLAGELFF.